This T cell receptor (beta chain) comes out of a study of long-term antiretroviral therapy in people with HIV (dated by TCRdb to 2021 to 2024). In terms of the full investigation: The earliest samples were collected about a decade before the 2015 WHO recommendation for immediate ART, when ART was typically delayed until CD4 counts fell. A retrospective serial study tested whether ART initiation and durable HIV suppression were associated with changes in peripheral blood TRB repertoire composition and diversity. A total of around 190 cryopreserved PBMC samples came from 30 adults with confirmed HIV infection and were collected serially over a mean of roughly six years (range 1-12). Eleven of the 30 participants with HIV were female. No cross-contamination during QIAcube processing was shown when test extractions of a monoclonal T-cell line were performed alongside around 30 polyclonal samples.

This clone showed up just a few times. Which antigen it targets is not known. No much larger clone exists at a distance of one base, and base qualities are not known. The CDR3 spans 14 residues, from the cysteine through the phenylalanine. Left in the record is the CDR3 DNA by itself, 42 bases read in frame from the first base. CDR1 and CDR2 are read off the germline V gene as SGDLS and YYNGEE. V trim: 4 bases; J trim: 8 bases; unmatched bases: 8. Participants were included only if at least one PBMC sample before ART initiation and at least two post-ART samples were available. All participants with HIV were treated in the United States of America. Before DNA extraction, cryopreserved samples of about 0.95-10 million PBMC were thawed and washed. At the time of the earliest PBMC sample, participants with HIV were aged between roughly 20 and 55 years. PBMC samples were contributed by each participant from 1-4 timepoints before ART initiation and 2-8 timepoints after ART initiation, with a median of 7 samples. Serial HIV viral load, CD4+ T-cell count, ART history and demographic data were obtained for every participant. Genomic DNA was extracted from unsorted PBMC with a Qiagen kit on a QIAcube, processed in batches of 12 samples.

The immunoSEQ hsTCRB v3.0 assay was used at survey level resolution to sequence the TRB variable region. TRB sequencing targeted a depth of about 40,000-55,000 T-cell genomes per sample. TRB libraries were pooled and sequenced on an Illumina MiSeq using a v3 150-cycle kit. The paper's processing steps were these. Analysis of repertoires was carried out in R inside a reproducible Nextflow workflow spanning QC, data transformation and analysis. Custom analyses were implemented in LymphoSeq2, an R package for AIRR-Seq data exploration. Four samples yielding fewer than 5000 total TRB sequences were excluded, leaving around 190 analyzed HIV repertoires. Of the approximately 190 retained HIV repertoires, 59 were collected before and around 130 after ART initiation. Repertoires were downsampled to 5000 TRB nucleotide sequences, with summary statistics averaged over 100 downsampling iterations. Only TRB sequences with CDR3 regions of at least seven amino acids were retained for analysis. Diversity was assessed using a clonality score derived from Shannon entropy and using the Gini coefficient. In repertoire networks, the top 5000 CDR3 amino acid sequences were linked whenever an edit distance of one separated two sequences. For TRB CDR3 amino acid sequences, antigen specificity groups and MHC restriction were predicted with GLIPH2. CDR3 amino acid sequences were matched against VDJdb and McPAS-TCR to flag known CMV, EBV, HIV or tissue antigen associations. Pre-ART, post-ART and control groups were compared with Wilcoxon signed-rank tests and Holm-Bonferroni correction. TCRdb's version of the immuneACCESS table is confined to in-frame rearrangements and falls short of the full clone set. An unresolved V gene accounts for under half of the shortfall where checked; the remainder is of unknown origin. That table gives V, J and clone size, and the DNA gave D and trimming. Here the sample has tens of thousands of clones; roughly 86% occur a single time. Under 5.5% of the sample is held by the ten biggest clonotypes.

What the study reported, not specific to this receptor: Starting ART was linked to a significant rise in TRB diversity, yet even after long-term ART the diversity remained significantly lower than in transplant donor controls. Expanded TRB clones identified before ART initiation dominated the repertoire at all time points, although this dominance fluctuated and declined in many PLHIV after ART. Compared with controls, HIV repertoires had narrower CDR3 length ranges, and the network structure pointed to an antigen-experienced repertoire that shifted only slightly toward naive after ART. The samples span the years 2004 to 2017, and the ART regimens used may be less effective than current regimens. Because pre-ART samples had limited cell numbers, profiling was done on unsorted PBMC rather than on sorted CD4+ and CD8+ T cells. Limited PBMC availability meant only the TCR beta chain was sequenced, without alpha chain pairing. Inferences about post-ART repertoire changes are limited because no data were available on ART adherence, viral resistance or therapy changes.

This receptor was obtained from a man aged 40-49 years with HIV. The sequences come from unsorted PBMCs, collected 2.7 years after starting antiretroviral therapy. This chain is built from TRBV9 and TRBJ2-1, and 8 junction bases match TRBD1. The CDR3 is CASSFSGGVDEQFF. The sequenced DNA: TGTGCCAGCAGCTTCTCAGGGGGCGTGGATGAGCAGTTCTTC.